This T cell receptor beta chain was profiled in a study of OX40 agonist ivuxolimab in advanced cancers. TCRdb keeps only in-frame clones here, not all; method: immunoSEQ multiplex PCR. Here the sample spans tens of thousands of clones, over 70% being singletons. This clone occurred a few times. This CDR3 spans 16 amino acids. J gave up 8 bases and V 2 bases, and 5 bases lay outside the gene matches. Germline V gene sequence: CDR1 LNHNV, CDR2 YYDKDF (reference sequence). The clonotype comes from an adult with an advanced solid tumor such as melanoma, head and neck, liver or kidney cancer. Sequencing was performed on CD4+ or CD8+ T cells sorted from blood, taken in a trial of the OX40 agonist ivuxolimab. The chain recombines TRBV15 with TRBJ2-1, with 14 positions matching TRBD2. CDR3 nucleotides: TGTGCCACCAGCAGACCGACTAGCGGGAGGGCGTATGAGCAGTTCTTC. This codes for CATSRPTSGRAYEQFF.